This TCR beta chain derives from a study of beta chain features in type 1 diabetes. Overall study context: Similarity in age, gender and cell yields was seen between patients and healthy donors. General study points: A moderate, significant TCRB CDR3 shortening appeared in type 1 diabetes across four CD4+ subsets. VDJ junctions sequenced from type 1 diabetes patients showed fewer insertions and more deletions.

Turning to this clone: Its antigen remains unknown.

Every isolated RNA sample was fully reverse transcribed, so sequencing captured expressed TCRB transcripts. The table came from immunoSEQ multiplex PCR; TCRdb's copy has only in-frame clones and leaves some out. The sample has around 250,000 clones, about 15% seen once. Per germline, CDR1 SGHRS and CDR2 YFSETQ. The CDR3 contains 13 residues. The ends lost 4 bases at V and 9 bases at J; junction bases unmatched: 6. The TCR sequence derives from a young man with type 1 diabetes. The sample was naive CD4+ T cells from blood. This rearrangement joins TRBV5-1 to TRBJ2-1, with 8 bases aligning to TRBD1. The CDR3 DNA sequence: TGCGCCAGCAGCGTGGACAGGGTCGGTGAGCAGTTCTTC. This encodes CASSVDRVGEQFF.